What follows are 5 T cell receptor beta chains derived from one specimen sequenced in a study of tumor-infiltrating lymphocytes in primary liver carcinoma. Investigators took RNA and DNA out together from 20-30 mg of unsorted bulk tissue. A constant-region primer primed TCR beta cDNA synthesis from about 550 ng of total RNA. Libraries for TCR beta were built through three nested multiplex PCR rounds, which together made up a slightly modified ARM-PCR procedure. Primers for the first two PCR rounds were TRBV1-TRBV30 forward primers and a C-beta reverse primer (about 10 cycles per round). A single record per CDR3 protein comes from TCRdb applying MiXCR to the multiplex PCR reads. The sample holds about 66,000 distinct CDR3 sequences, about two thirds seen once. Source material: liver tumor tissue from sampling region 4. As for subset: tumor region T4, right-lateral pole. The receptors were gathered from a man aged 35 to 55 with primary liver carcinoma and hepatitis B virus infection.

A few counts support this clonotype. The V gene is TRBV4-3, the J gene TRBJ2-7; the match to TRBD1 covers 7 bases. The V and J ends lost 2 bases and 11 bases, in that order; junction bases with no gene match: 15. The CDR3 is 15 amino acids. CDR1 is LGHNA and CDR2 is YSLEER in the germline V gene. CDR3 sequence: CASSQNMGTADAEYF. The DNA for the CDR3 is TGCGCCAGCAGCCAAAATATGGGGACAGCAGACGCGGAGTACTTC.

Worth noting for this clonotype: At one end, the junction sequence differs from germline, possibly due to a read error. The V gene is TRBV4-3, the J gene TRBJ2-2, with D possibly TRBD2 on 5 matching bases. The CDR3 length is 14 residues. Germline V gene sequence: CDR1 LGHNA, CDR2 YSLEER. This CDR3 is CASRQDWAAGELFF. The DNA of the CDR3 is TGCGCCAGTAGACAAGATTGGGCCGCCGGGGAACTGTTTTTT.

This clonotype showed up just a few times. It is likely a read error, because the conserved phenylalanine at the end of the CDR3 is missing. The chain has TRBV4-2 and TRBJ2-5; TRBD2 matches at 8 bases. The CDR3 is 16 amino acids. Germline CDR1 and CDR2: LGHNA and YNFKEQ. CDR3 protein: CASSQASSGFQEAQYL. The CDR3 DNA is TGTGCCAGCAGCCAAGCGTCTAGCGGGTTTCAAGAGGCCCAGTACCTC.

This clonotype was seen once. The chain couples TRBV11-1 to TRBJ2-1, with 7 positions matching TRBD2. The V gene end was trimmed by 5 bases and the J gene end by 7 bases; junction bases not matched to a gene: 5. CDR1 and CDR2 (germline): SGHAT, FQDESV (reference sequence). This CDR3 comprises 13 residues. CDR3 amino acids: CASSAGETNEQFF. The CDR3 DNA follows: TGTGCCAGCAGCGCGGGAGAGACGAATGAGCAGTTCTTC. The full variable domain, rest sourced from reference TRBV11-1 and TRBJ2-1, is EAEVAQSPRYKITEKSQAVAFWCDPISGHATLYWYRQILGQGPELLVQFQDESVVDDSQLPKDRFSAERLKGVDSTLKIQPAELGDSAMYLCASSAGETNEQFFGPGTRLTVL.

As concerns this clonotype: Because it lacks the conserved phenylalanine or tryptophan at the end, this CDR3 is likely a read error. Because the CDR3's place on the DNA is in doubt, the DNA is left out and the CDR3 is given as listed by TCRdb. The chain links TRBV11-2 to TRBJ2-7. The CDR3 sequence runs 12 residues, both termini included. CDR1 SGHAT and CDR2 FQNNGV come from the germline V gene. The CDR3 sequence is CASSPGGYGRYI.